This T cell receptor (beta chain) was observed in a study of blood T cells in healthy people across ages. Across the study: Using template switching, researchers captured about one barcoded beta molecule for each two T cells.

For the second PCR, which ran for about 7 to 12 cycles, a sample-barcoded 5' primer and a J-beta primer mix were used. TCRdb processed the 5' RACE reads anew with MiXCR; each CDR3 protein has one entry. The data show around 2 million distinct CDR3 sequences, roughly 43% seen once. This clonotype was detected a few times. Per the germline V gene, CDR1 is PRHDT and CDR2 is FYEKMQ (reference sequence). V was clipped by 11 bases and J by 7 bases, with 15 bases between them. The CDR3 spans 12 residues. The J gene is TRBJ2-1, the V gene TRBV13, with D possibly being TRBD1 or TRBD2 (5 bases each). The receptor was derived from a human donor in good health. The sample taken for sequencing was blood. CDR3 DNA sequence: TGTGCCGGAAGAAAGAGGGGTAATGAGCAGTTCTTC. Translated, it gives CAGRKRGNEQFF. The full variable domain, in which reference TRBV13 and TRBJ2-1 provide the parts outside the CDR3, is AAGVIQSPRHLIKEKRETATLKCYPIPRHDTVYWYQQGPGQDPQFLISFYEKMQSDKGSIPDRFSAQQFSDYHSELNMSSLELGDSALYFCAGRKRGNEQFFGPGTRLTVL.